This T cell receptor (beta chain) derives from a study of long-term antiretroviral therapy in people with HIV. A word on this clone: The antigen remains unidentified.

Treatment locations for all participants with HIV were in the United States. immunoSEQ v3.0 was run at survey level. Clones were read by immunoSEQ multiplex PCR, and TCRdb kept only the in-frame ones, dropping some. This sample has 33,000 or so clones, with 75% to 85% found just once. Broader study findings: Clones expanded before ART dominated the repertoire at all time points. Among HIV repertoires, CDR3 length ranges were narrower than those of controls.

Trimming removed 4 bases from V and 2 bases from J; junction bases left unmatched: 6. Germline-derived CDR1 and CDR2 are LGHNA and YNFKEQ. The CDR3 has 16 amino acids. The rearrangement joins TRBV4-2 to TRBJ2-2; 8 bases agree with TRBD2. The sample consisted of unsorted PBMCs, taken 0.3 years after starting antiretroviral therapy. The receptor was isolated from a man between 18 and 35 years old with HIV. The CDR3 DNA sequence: TGTGCCAGCAGCCCAGGACTAGCAGACAACACCGGGGAGCTGTTTTTT. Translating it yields CASSPGLADNTGELFF.